This T cell receptor (beta chain) was recorded in a study of beta chain features in type 1 diabetes. Background on the study: Sorted cells from all samples, numbering over 85,000,000, were examined. Whole-study findings and limits: PCR might preferentially amplify shorter templates, equally in patients and controls. Cells that show high TCR expression could be over-represented by cDNA sequencing.

This clone was recorded a few times. Antigen: not known. Expressed TCRB transcripts were sequenced because the isolated RNA had all been reverse transcribed beforehand. The method was immunoSEQ multiplex PCR; TCRdb's version includes in-frame clones alone and lacks a portion of them. The sample includes around 430,000 clones, 30% of them seen just once. Germline V gives CDR1 GTSNPN, CDR2 SVGIG (reference sequence). V lost 4 bases to trimming and J lost 3 bases, with 9 bases between them. The CDR3 runs 13 residues. Sequences were obtained from naive CD4+ T cells from blood. V gene TRBV30 combines with J gene TRBJ2-2; D is possibly TRBD1 (6 bases). This TCR came from a man aged 18-30 years in good health. In DNA form, the CDR3 reads TGTGCCTGGAAGGACAGCTACACCGGGGAGCTGTTTTTT. This translates into CAWKDSYTGELFF.